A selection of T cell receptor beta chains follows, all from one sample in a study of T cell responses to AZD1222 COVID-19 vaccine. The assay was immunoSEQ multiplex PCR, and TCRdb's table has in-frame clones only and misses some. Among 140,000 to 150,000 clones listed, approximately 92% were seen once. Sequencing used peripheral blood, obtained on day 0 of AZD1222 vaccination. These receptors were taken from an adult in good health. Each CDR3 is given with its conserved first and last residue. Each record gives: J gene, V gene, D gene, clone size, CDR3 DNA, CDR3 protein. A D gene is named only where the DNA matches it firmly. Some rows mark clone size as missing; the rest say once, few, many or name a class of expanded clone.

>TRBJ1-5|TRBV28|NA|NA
TGTGCCAGCAGTTTGTCTGTTCAGCCCCAGCATTTT
CASSLSVQPQHF
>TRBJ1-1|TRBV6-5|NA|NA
TGTGCCAGCACGCCAACCTGGAGGGACACTGAAGCTTTCTTT
CASTPTWRDTEAFF
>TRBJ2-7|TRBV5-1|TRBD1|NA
TGCGCCAGCAGCCGGACAGGGGGTGAGCAGTACTTC
CASSRTGGEQYF
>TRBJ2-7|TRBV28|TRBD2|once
TGTGCCAGCAGTTTGCCCGCTAGCGGGCACTACGAGCAGTACTTC
CASSLPASGHYEQYF
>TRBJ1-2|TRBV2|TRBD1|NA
TGTGCCAGCAGTGAAGTTAGCCAGGGGGGTGATGGCTACACCTTC
CASSEVSQGGDGYTF
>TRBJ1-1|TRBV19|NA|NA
TGTGCCAGTAGTAAAGCGGCAGGGAGCACTGAAGCTTTCTTT
CASSKAAGSTEAFF
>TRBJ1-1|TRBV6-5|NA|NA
TGTGCCAGCAGTTACGGGTCGGAGGCCCTACAAGCTTTCTTT
CASSYGSEALQAFF
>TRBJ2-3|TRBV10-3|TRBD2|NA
TGTGCCATCAGTGAACTCGGGACTACCTCAGATACGCAGTATTTT
CAISELGTTSDTQYF
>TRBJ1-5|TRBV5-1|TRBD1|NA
TGCGCCAGCAGCTCGGGGACAGGGGGAGGTCAGCCCCAGCATTTT
CASSSGTGGGQPQHF
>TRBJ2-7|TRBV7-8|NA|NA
TGTGCCAGCAGCTACGACAGGTCCTCCTACGAGCAGTACTTC
CASSYDRSSYEQYF
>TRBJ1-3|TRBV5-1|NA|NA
TGCGCCAGCAGCTGGGCGGGGAACTCTGGAAACACCATATATTTT
CASSWAGNSGNTIYF
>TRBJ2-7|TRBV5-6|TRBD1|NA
TGTGCCAGCGGCGGGACAGGGATCTACGAGCAGTACTTC
CASGGTGIYEQYF
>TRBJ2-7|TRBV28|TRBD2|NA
TGTGCCAGCAGTTCCCCCAGCGGGGGGTCCTACGAGCAGTACTTC
CASSSPSGGSYEQYF
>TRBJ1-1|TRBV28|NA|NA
TGTGCCAGCAGAAACGGGTTTTATGAAGCTTTCTTT
CASRNGFYEAFF
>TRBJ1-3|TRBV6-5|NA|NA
TGTGCCAGCAGTTACTCAGGGGCGAACACCATATATTTT
CASSYSGANTIYF
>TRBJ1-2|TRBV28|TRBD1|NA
TGTGCCAGCAGTTTCCGCCTCAGAGGGGGCAACTATGGCTACACCTTC
CASSFRLRGGNYGYTF
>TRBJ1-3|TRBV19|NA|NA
TGTGCCAGTAGTTTTACACCGAACTCTGGAAACACCATATATTTT
CASSFTPNSGNTIYF
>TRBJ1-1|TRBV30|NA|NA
TGTGCCTGGACCTTGGGGGGGGCTGAAGCTTTCTTT
CAWTLGGAEAFF
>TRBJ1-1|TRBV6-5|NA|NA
TGTGCCAGCAGTTACCAAATAGACGCGGCTGAAGCTTTCTTT
CASSYQIDAAEAFF
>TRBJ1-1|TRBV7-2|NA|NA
TGTGCCAGCAGCTCGGACATTAACACTGAAGCTTTCTTT
CASSSDINTEAFF
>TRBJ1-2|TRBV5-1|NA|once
TGCGCCAGCAGCTTGGAATCGGGGGACTATGGCTACACCTTC
CASSLESGDYGYTF
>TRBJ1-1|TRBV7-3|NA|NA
TGTGCCAGCAGCTTTGGGGGGCCCAACACTGAAGCTTTCTTT
CASSFGGPNTEAFF
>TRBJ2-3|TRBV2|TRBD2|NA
TGTGCCAGCAGCCAACTAGCGGGAGGTGATACGCAGTATTTT
CASSQLAGGDTQYF
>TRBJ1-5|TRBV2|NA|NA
TGTGCCAGCAGTGGCCAGGGGAGTGGCAATCAGCCCCAGCATTTT
CASSGQGSGNQPQHF